One sample yielded the 17 T cell receptor beta chains listed below, sequenced in a study of CD8+CD57+ T cells in acquired aplastic anemia. CD8+CD57+ cell expansion had been shown by flow cytometry in patients chosen for sequencing. The use of genomic DNA as template underpinned the TCR beta VDJ and CDR3 profiling. TCRdb reprocessed the reads via MiXCR and lists one record per CDR3 protein. The sample includes 260,000 or so distinct CDR3 sequences, roughly half of them seen just once. The sequenced sample consisted of sorted CD4+, CD8+, or CD8+CD57+ T cells (not recorded which) from PBMCs. The receptors were sampled from a human donor with aplastic anemia.

The chain joins TRBV19 to TRBJ2-7; maybe TRBD1 (6 bases). Germline CDR1 and CDR2: LNHDA and SQIVND (reference sequence). This CDR3 region has 14 residues. The V end lost 5 bases, the J end lost 2 bases, and 13 bases lay between the germline ends. The CDR3 loop reads CASSATGTPYEQYF. For the CDR3, the DNA is TGTGCCAGTAGTGCCACCGGGACACCCTACGAGCAGTACTTC.

This sequence joins TRBV20-1 and TRBJ1-5; no clear D. This CDR3 is built from 14 residues. Germline CDR1 is DFQATT and CDR2 is SNEGSKA (reference sequence). Trimming removed 1 base from V and 5 bases from J, with 12 bases in between. The CDR3: CSARVGFEDQPQHF. The CDR3 DNA is TGCAGTGCTAGAGTAGGGTTTGAGGATCAGCCCCAGCATTTT.

This clonotype was recorded many times. The J gene is TRBJ1-1, the V gene TRBV9, with D uncertain. V was clipped by 0 bases and J by 4 bases, with 10 bases between them. Germline V gene data show CDR1 as SGDLS and CDR2 as YYNGEE. This CDR3 has 14 residues. CDR3 bases: TGTGCCAGCAGCGTAGGCTCAGGCCCCACTGAAGCTTTCTTT. Translating gives CASSVGSGPTEAFF.

This clonotype was counted many times. The CDR3 region is CASSTAGDTYYEQYF. In DNA, the CDR3 is TGTGCCAGCAGCACGGCAGGGGACACGTACTACGAGCAGTACTTC. The chain carries TRBV5-5 and TRBJ2-7, with a tentative D call TRBD1 (6 bases). V lost 4 bases and J lost 3, with 17 bases in between. This CDR3 region has 15 residues. Germline CDR1 SGHKS, CDR2 YYEKEE (reference sequence). Looking up the rest from reference TRBV5-5 and TRBJ2-7 gives the full variable domain: DAGVTQSPTHLIKTRGQQVTLRCSPISGHKSVSWYQQVLGQGPQFIFQYYEKEERGRGNFPDRFSARQFPNYSSELNVNALLLGDSALYLCASSTAGDTYYEQYFGPGTRLTVT.

The chain couples TRBV27 to TRBJ2-7; D remains ambiguous. The V gene lost 6 bases and the J gene lost 2 bases, with 8 bases spanning the gap. The CDR3 consists of 12 residues. The V gene's germline CDR1 is MNHEY and CDR2 SMNVEV (reference sequence). CDR3 nucleotides: TGTGCCAGCAGATCCAGCCCCTACGAGCAGTACTTC. Translating gives CASRSSPYEQYF.

The sample holds many counts of this clonotype. V and J are TRBV9 and TRBJ2-1; TRBD2 aligns across 13 bases. Unmatched junction bases numbered 7, after V lost 2 bases and J lost 8 bases. CDR1 SGDLS and CDR2 YYNGEE come from the germline V gene. The length of the CDR3 is 16 residues. This CDR3 is CASSVRTSGSRHEQFF. In DNA, the CDR3 is TGTGCCAGCAGCGTTAGGACTAGCGGGAGTCGGCATGAGCAGTTCTTC. Complete variable domain (other parts from reference TRBV9 and TRBJ2-1): DSGVTQTPKHLITATGQRVTLRCSPRSGDLSVYWYQQSLDQGLQFLIQYYNGEERAKGNILERFSAQQFPDLHSELNLSSLELGDSALYFCASSVRTSGSRHEQFFGPGTRLTVL.

V is TRBV9 and J is TRBJ2-7; 7 bases fit TRBD1. The CDR3 contains 12 residues. Germline values: CDR1 SGDLS, CDR2 YYNGEE. Germline trimming cut 4 bases from V and 7 bases from J; bases unmatched to any gene: 5. The CDR3 here is CASSSGQREQYF. The CDR3 coding sequence is TGTGCCAGCAGCTCGGGACAGCGGGAGCAGTACTTC.

The chain links TRBV19 to TRBJ2-3; TRBD2 is a possible D gene (6 bases). In germline, CDR1 is LNHDA, CDR2 SQIVND (reference sequence). This CDR3 spans 14 amino acids. The V gene lost 8 bases and the J gene lost 4 bases, with 16 bases spanning the gap. The DNA for the CDR3 is TGTGCCAGTGCTCCCCGGCCTAGCGCAGATACGCAGTATTTT. This codes for CASAPRPSADTQYF.

This chain joins TRBV7-1 and TRBJ1-1, with unresolved D. TRBV7-1 is an ORF; its function is uncertain. V was cut by 3 bases and J by 1 base, with 18 bases left in between. The CDR3 runs 17 residues. CDR3 protein: CASSSLPREGTNTEAFF. The CDR3 DNA reads as TGTGCCAGCAGCTCCCTGCCGCGGGAGGGCACGAACACTGAAGCTTTCTTT.

This clonotype was observed at least ten times. The J gene is TRBJ1-3, the V gene TRBV12-3 or TRBV12-4; no clear D gene. V dropped 5 bases and J dropped 4 bases, with 9 bases sitting between them. CDR3 length: 13 residues. The CDR3 bases are TGTGCCAGCAGTGGATTGGGAGGAAACACCATATATTTT. Protein product: CASSGLGGNTIYF.

This clonotype was detected ten times or more. The chain carries TRBV11-1 and TRBJ1-3; 7 positions agree with TRBD1. Germline CDR1 SGHAT, CDR2 FQDESV (reference sequence). The trim removed 10 bases at V and 3 bases at J, leaving 6 bases unmatched. This CDR3 has 13 residues. The CDR3 DNA sequence: TGTGCCACCCACGACAGGGTTGGAAACACCATATATTTT. Its translation: CATHDRVGNTIYF.

The chain employs TRBV15 and TRBJ1-1; tentative D call: TRBD1 (6 bases). Looked up from germline, CDR1 is LNHNV and CDR2 is YYDKDF (reference sequence). V was clipped by 3 bases and J by 7 bases, with 18 bases between them. The CDR3 length is 15 residues. The CDR3 loop is CATSSYREGEGEAFF. CDR3 DNA: TGTGCCACCAGCAGTTACCGAGAGGGGGAGGGTGAAGCTTTCTTT.

This clonotype was seen ten or more times. The chain links TRBV7-9 to TRBJ2-7; perhaps TRBD2 as D (6 bases). CDR3 length: 17 residues. Per germline, CDR1 SEHNR and CDR2 FQNEAQ (reference sequence). The germline V and J ends were trimmed by 4 bases and 0 bases, with 19 bases remaining between them. The DNA of the CDR3 is TGTGCCAGCAGCTCAAACCAGGCCGCGGGGAGCTCCTACGAGCAGTACTTC. This sequence encodes CASSSNQAAGSSYEQYF.

This clonotype was counted ten times or more. V gene TRBV7-9 combines with J gene TRBJ1-4, with D possibly TRBD1 on 5 matching bases. The CDR3 covers 14 residues. The V and J ends lost 1 base and 12 bases respectively, with 15 bases between them. The germline CDR1 and CDR2 sequences are SEHNR and FQNEAQ (reference sequence). The DNA of the CDR3 is TGTGCCAGCAGCTTAGGCGGGACCTCGCGGGAACTGTTTTTT. Translating gives CASSLGGTSRELFF.

Ten or more counts support this clonotype. The V call is TRBV7-9, the J call TRBJ2-1; 9 bases agree with TRBD1. Germline trimming cut 5 bases from V and 4 bases from J; bases unmatched to any gene: 15. This CDR3 is built from 18 residues. Germline V gene sequence: CDR1 SEHNR, CDR2 FQNEAQ (reference sequence). DNA for the CDR3: TGTGCCAGCAGCCCCATTGTCCCCCGACAGGGGGGTTACAATGAGCAGTTCTTC. Translating it yields CASSPIVPRQGGYNEQFF.

A word on this clonotype: One base away lies a much larger clone, so this may be a sequencing read error. V gene TRBV2 combines with J gene TRBJ1-4; D gene unclear. This CDR3 has 17 amino acids. CDR1 SNHLY and CDR2 FYNNEI come from the germline V gene. DNA of the CDR3: TGTGCCAGCAGTATACAACATCACTATGCAACTAATGAAAGACTGTTTTTT. Its protein is CASSIQHHYATNERLFF.

This clonotype turned up a few times. This may arise from a read error, as a much more abundant clone is one base away. The chain is built from TRBV24-1 and TRBJ2-1; 16 bases line up with TRBD2. The germline V gene encodes CDR1 KGHDR and CDR2 SFDVKD. After removal of 4 bases from V and 13 bases from J, the junction contained 6 bases not matched to a gene. There are 15 residues in the CDR3. CDR3 protein: CATSDMGLAGGNQFF. The CDR3 DNA reads TGTGCCACCAGTGACATGGGACTAGCGGGAGGGAATCAGTTCTTC.